Below are 11 T cell receptor beta chains sequenced from a single sample in a study of blood T cell repertoires in COVID-19. This table comes from immunoSEQ multiplex PCR, and its TCRdb copy is limited to in-frame clones, with some not included. The sample has tens of thousands of clones, approximately 87% seen once. The sequencing input was peripheral blood. These receptors all come from a human donor in a cohort sampled during active COVID-19.

The gene calls are TRBV19 and TRBJ2-7, with 8 nucleotides matching TRBD2. The length of the CDR3 is 15 residues. With V trimmed by 3 bases and J by 4 bases, 8 bases remained unmatched. The V gene's germline CDR1 is LNHDA and CDR2 SQIVND (reference sequence). The CDR3 here is CASSITGTRTYEQYF. DNA of the CDR3: TGTGCCAGTAGTATCACCGGGACTAGAACTTACGAGCAGTACTTC.

The gene calls are TRBV4-1 and TRBJ2-5; perhaps TRBD2 as D (6 bases). The germline CDR1 and CDR2 sequences are MGHRA and YSYEKL. This CDR3 is built from 18 residues. Deletions cut 0 bases from V and 1 base from J, with 18 bases between. CDR3 sequence reads: CASSQEGAGKGAQETQYF. For the CDR3, the DNA is TGCGCCAGCAGCCAAGAGGGCGCGGGGAAAGGGGCCCAAGAGACCCAGTACTTC.

The chain combines TRBV6-5 with TRBJ2-2; possible D gene TRBD2, 5 bases. CDR1 is MNHEY and CDR2 is SVGAGI in the germline V gene. V was clipped by 1 base and J by 6 bases, with 12 bases between them. The CDR3 is 15 amino acids. CDR3 DNA: TGTGCCAGCAGTTACTACGGGGTCGGAGCCGGGGAGCTGTTTTTT. It codes for CASSYYGVGAGELFF.

This chain uses TRBV6-6 with TRBJ1-2, with TRBD1 matching over 9 bases. V was pared by 5 bases and J by 6 bases, with 10 bases of the junction left unmatched. The CDR3 runs to 15 residues. Germline V lookup: CDR1 MNHNY, CDR2 SVGAGI (reference sequence). CDR3 DNA: TGTGCCAGCAGTCCAACCGGGACAGGGTATAATGGCTACACCTTC. As protein: CASSPTGTGYNGYTF.

V gene TRBV5-6 combines with J gene TRBJ1-2; 7 bases align to TRBD1. The germline V gene has CDR1 SGHDT and CDR2 YYEEEE. The CDR3 sequence is 13 residues long. V dropped 5 bases and J dropped 3; count of bases not matched to a gene: 4. The CDR3 loop reads CASRPTGHYGYTF. For the CDR3, the DNA is TGTGCCAGCAGACCGACAGGGCACTATGGCTACACCTTC.

This clone came up a few times. The chain is built from TRBV5-1 and TRBJ1-6, with D maybe TRBD1 (6 bases). V gave up 5 bases and J gave up 6 bases, with 21 bases separating them. Looked up from germline, CDR1 is SGHRS and CDR2 is YFSETQ. The CDR3 is 17 amino acids. The CDR3 DNA reads TGCGCCAGCAGTTCAGAAGGACAGCCTGAGATTAATTCACCCCTCCACTTT. It is translated as CASSSEGQPEINSPLHF.

The chain carries TRBV6-5 and TRBJ2-1, with D possibly being TRBD1 (5 bases). This CDR3 comprises 15 residues. The V and J ends lost 2 bases and 6 bases respectively, with 14 bases between them. Germline loops: CDR1 MNHEY, CDR2 SVGAGI. This CDR3 reads CASSYAPNRGNEQFF. For the CDR3, the DNA is TGTGCCAGCAGTTACGCACCGAATAGGGGCAATGAGCAGTTCTTC.

This sequence joins TRBV7-9 and TRBJ2-1; D might be TRBD1 (5 bases). The CDR3 sequence is 13 residues long. Germline CDR1 reads SEHNR; CDR2 reads FQNEAQ (reference sequence). The V end lost 3 bases, the J end lost 5 bases, and 8 bases lay between the germline ends. CDR3 sequence: CASSLTANNEQFF. The DNA of the CDR3 is TGTGCCAGCAGCTTGACAGCTAACAATGAGCAGTTCTTC.

The J gene is TRBJ1-2, the V gene TRBV27; D perhaps matches TRBD1 (5 bases). This CDR3 comprises 18 residues. The germline V gene encodes CDR1 MNHEY and CDR2 SMNVEV (reference sequence). V was shortened by 3 bases and J by 7 bases, with 27 bases between the two germline ends. The CDR3: CASSLDSVGRGALGGYTF. DNA for the CDR3: TGTGCCAGCAGTTTGGATTCAGTTGGAAGGGGCGCCCTCGGTGGCTACACCTTC.

CDR3 sequence: CATSQDRGGYNEQFF. The CDR3 nucleotides read TGTGCCACCAGCCAAGACAGGGGGGGGTACAATGAGCAGTTCTTC. This rearrangement joins TRBV15 to TRBJ2-1; TRBD1 aligns across 9 bases. Per the germline V gene, CDR1 is LNHNV and CDR2 is YYDKDF (reference sequence). Trimming took 5 bases from V and 4 from J; bases not matched to a gene: 6. This CDR3 is built from 15 residues.

This chain joins TRBV4-2 and TRBJ2-1; TRBD2 matches 9 bases. Germline V gene sequence: CDR1 LGHNA, CDR2 YNFKEQ. V trimming: 4 bases; J trimming: 4 bases; junction bases outside the gene matches: 5. CDR3 length: 15 residues. The CDR3 spells CASSLTRGGYNEQFF. The CDR3 DNA is TGTGCCAGCAGCCTTACGCGGGGGGGATACAATGAGCAGTTCTTC.